This T cell receptor (beta chain) was sequenced for a study of blood T cells in healthy people across ages. Study-wide results and caveats: Naive CD4+ cells and diversity were both higher in long-lived donors than in aged donors.

This clonotype has more than one count but fewer than ten. The antigen is not known. Healthy Caucasian individuals from Russia aged about 6 to 90 served as donors. Whenever a sample was processed, at least 6 million PBMCs were isolated. Combining a sample-barcoded 5' primer with a J-beta primer mix, a second PCR ran for 7 to 11 cycles. Every individual sample yielded 2.5 million or more paired-end reads (each containing CDR3). TCRdb redid the calling of the 5' RACE reads with MiXCR, one entry per CDR3 protein. Of 1.5 million to 2 million distinct CDR3 sequences in the sample, 39% were seen once. Germline V gene lookup returns CDR1 SGHAT and CDR2 FQNNGV. The CDR3 spans 12 residues. V was trimmed by 5 bases and J by 5 bases, leaving 9 bases between them.

This chain uses TRBV11-2 with TRBJ2-5, with D unresolved. The specimen was blood. The TCR comes from a human donor in good health. This CDR3 is CASSPTVETQYF. DNA for the CDR3: TGTGCCAGCAGCCCGACGGTGGAGACCCAGTACTTC.